The 25 T cell receptor beta chains below were found in one sample sequenced in a study of OX40 agonist ivuxolimab in advanced cancers. Using immunoSEQ multiplex PCR, the repertoire was profiled, and TCRdb retains in-frame clones only, with some absent. The data hold about 130,000 clones, with around 90% observed a single time. The sequenced sample was CD4+ or CD8+ T cells sorted from blood, obtained in a trial of the OX40 agonist ivuxolimab. The receptors here all came from an adult with an advanced solid tumor such as melanoma, head and neck, liver or kidney cancer.

The table lists this clone with a count of one. This sequence joins TRBV28 and TRBJ1-4; D is possibly TRBD1 (5 bases). Per germline, CDR1 MDHEN and CDR2 SYDVKM. Trimming cost V 4 bases and J 7 bases, with 13 bases left between them. This CDR3 is 14 amino acids long. The DNA of the CDR3 is TGTGCCAGCAGTTCGACTAATGGGGGTGAAAAACTGTTTTTT. Translation: CASSSTNGGEKLFF.

The V gene is TRBV28, the J gene TRBJ2-7; D gene unclear. Trimming removed 4 bases at V and 5 bases at J, with 12 bases between. Germline V gives CDR1 MDHEN, CDR2 SYDVKM. This CDR3 has 13 amino acids. The CDR3 DNA reads as TGTGCCAGCAGTTCTGGCGAGTACCACGAGCAGTACTTC. Its translation: CASSSGEYHEQYF.

J is TRBJ2-1 and V is TRBV29-1; TRBD2 aligns across 8 bases. The V gene's germline CDR1 is SQVTM and CDR2 ANQGSEA. Losses at the gene ends were 4 bases for V and 8 bases for J; bases not matched to a gene: 10. This CDR3 is built from 14 residues. The CDR3: CSVVLAGIPYEQFF. In DNA, the CDR3 is TGCAGCGTTGTCCTAGCGGGTATACCTTATGAGCAGTTCTTC.

The V call is TRBV10-3, the J call TRBJ2-7; a possible D gene is TRBD2 (5 bases). Germline V gene data show CDR1 as ENHRY and CDR2 as SYGVKD. The CDR3 extends over 15 amino acids. V was pared by 4 bases and J by 0 bases, with 13 bases between. The CDR3 nucleotides are TGTGCCATCAGTGGCCAGGAGGTCAGCTCCTACGAGCAGTACTTC. Its translation is CAISGQEVSSYEQYF.

This clone was seen a single time. The chain links TRBV28 to TRBJ2-5; 7 nucleotides align to TRBD2. CDR1 is MDHEN and CDR2 is SYDVKM in the germline V gene. This CDR3 has 14 amino acids. The J segment lost 4 bases and the V segment lost 4 bases, leaving 6 bases of the junction unmatched. The CDR3, as DNA: TGTGCCAGCAGTTCGACTAGCCCAATAGAGACCCAGTACTTC. Its protein is CASSSTSPIETQYF. Complete variable domain (other parts from reference TRBV28 and TRBJ2-5): DVKVTQSSRYLVKRTGEKVFLECVQDMDHENMFWYRQDPGLGLRLIYFSYDVKMKEKGDIPEGYSVSREKKERFSLILESASTNQTSMYLCASSSTSPIETQYFGPGTRLLVL.

The chain links TRBV28 to TRBJ1-2; no clear D gene. Germline CDR1 is MDHEN and CDR2 is SYDVKM. This CDR3 is built from 14 residues. V was cut by 2 bases and J by 4 bases, with 11 bases left in between. The CDR3 DNA reads TGTGCCAGCAGTTTAGGGCGTAGCTCCTATGGCTACACCTTC. Its protein product is CASSLGRSSYGYTF.

The V gene is TRBV27, the J gene TRBJ1-6; perhaps TRBD1 as D (6 bases). CDR3 length: 15 residues. CDR1 and CDR2 (germline): MNHEY, SMNVEV (reference sequence). Trimming shortened V by 1 base and J by 6 bases, and 10 bases separated the two germline ends. The CDR3 loop reads CASSLLAGANSPLHF. CDR3 DNA sequence: TGTGCCAGCAGTTTATTGGCAGGGGCTAATTCACCCCTCCACTTT.

This clone has only one observation. CDR3 region: CASSPLPGKVYEQYF. CDR3 DNA: TGTGCCAGCAGCCCCCTCCCCGGGAAAGTCTACGAGCAGTACTTC. The chain joins TRBV7-9 to TRBJ2-7, with a possible D match to TRBD2 (5 bases). Trimming pared 5 bases from V and 3 bases from J, leaving 17 bases between. The germline V gene encodes CDR1 SEHNR and CDR2 FQNEAQ (reference sequence). The CDR3 length is 15 residues.

Remarks on this clone: One junction end disagrees with the germline gene, perhaps due to a read error. The chain links TRBV9 to TRBJ2-3; D is tentatively TRBD1 or TRBD2 (5 bases each). This CDR3 is 15 amino acids long. The germline V gene encodes CDR1 SGDLS and CDR2 YYNGEE. CDR3 sequence reads: CVSSVVEGRTDTQYF. In nucleotides, the CDR3 is TGTGTCAGCAGCGTAGTAGAGGGGCGCACAGATACGCAGTATTTT.

The chain carries TRBV5-1 and TRBJ1-2; D remains unclear. The CDR3 runs 19 residues. In germline, CDR1 is SGHRS, CDR2 YFSETQ. Trimming took 2 bases from V and 2 from J, leaving 25 bases between them. CDR3: CASSFDSATAPQENYGYTF. CDR3 DNA: TGCGCCAGCAGCTTTGATTCTGCGACGGCTCCCCAAGAGAACTATGGCTACACCTTC.

The V gene is TRBV6-5, the J gene TRBJ2-5; a possible D gene is TRBD2 (5 bases). Germline V lookup: CDR1 MNHEY, CDR2 SVGAGI. The length of the CDR3 is 14 residues. V was pared by 0 bases and J by 2 bases, with 7 bases between. The CDR3 spells CASSYSTGQETQYF. In DNA form, the CDR3 reads TGTGCCAGCAGTTACTCGACGGGGCAAGAGACCCAGTACTTC.

The gene calls are TRBV28 and TRBJ2-3, with 15 bases fitting TRBD2. Per the germline V gene, CDR1 is MDHEN and CDR2 is SYDVKM. CDR3 length: 17 amino acids. After removal of 3 bases from V and 4 bases from J, the junction contained 5 bases not matched to a gene. This CDR3 reads CASSLVGLAGGSDTQYF. In DNA form, the CDR3 reads TGTGCCAGCAGTTTGGTGGGACTAGCGGGAGGCTCAGATACGCAGTATTTT.

This sequence joins TRBV28 and TRBJ2-3; D not resolved. Trimming took off 5 bases at V and 0 bases at J, with 9 bases between the two ends. CDR3 size: 14 residues. Per the germline V gene, CDR1 is MDHEN and CDR2 is SYDVKM. The CDR3 DNA sequence: TGTGCCAGCAGTGGCCGGAGTAGCACAGATACGCAGTATTTT. It translates to CASSGRSSTDTQYF.

V and J are TRBV7-9 and TRBJ2-2; D ambiguous. The length of the CDR3 is 14 residues. V lost 6 bases to trimming and J lost 6 bases, with 14 bases between them. Germline CDR1 is SEHNR and CDR2 is FQNEAQ (reference sequence). This CDR3 is CASSPPYAAGELFF. The CDR3 bases are TGTGCCAGCAGTCCTCCTTATGCGGCCGGGGAGCTGTTTTTT.

This clone was recorded only once. The rearrangement joins TRBV2 to TRBJ1-1; no clear D. Trimming removed 7 bases at V and 10 bases at J, with 19 bases between. The CDR3 length is 13 residues. Germline V gene lookup returns CDR1 SNHLY and CDR2 FYNNEI. CDR3 protein: CASILSRPLGAFF. DNA of the CDR3: TGTGCCAGCATCCTAAGCAGGCCCCTCGGAGCTTTCTTT.

The V call is TRBV5-3, the J call TRBJ1-1; 7 bases align to TRBD1. TRBV5-3 belongs to the ORF category, with a function that is uncertain. The CDR3 has 15 amino acids. Unmatched junction bases numbered 6, after V lost 4 bases and J lost 0 bases. CDR3 coding DNA: TGTGCCAGAAGCACTCCAGGGGGTATGAACACTGAAGCTTTCTTT. Amino acids: CARSTPGGMNTEAFF.

Turning to this clone: The sample has other DNA sequences that encode this CDR3 too. This CDR3 is CASSIPSSGPSYNEQFF. The DNA for the CDR3 is TGTGCCAGTAGTATCCCATCGAGCGGGCCCTCCTACAATGAGCAGTTCTTC. This sequence joins TRBV19 and TRBJ2-1; D might be TRBD2 (6 bases). This CDR3 has 17 residues. V was cut by 3 bases and J by 0 bases, with 15 bases left in between. Germline values: CDR1 LNHDA, CDR2 SQIVND (reference sequence).

This chain connects TRBV5-1 to TRBJ2-1; either TRBD1 or TRBD2 may fit D (5 bases each). The CDR3 extends over 15 amino acids. Germline V gives CDR1 SGHRS, CDR2 YFSETQ. The germline V and J ends were trimmed by 0 bases and 7 bases, with 14 bases remaining between them. CDR3 loop: CASSLVGLWGNEQFF. CDR3 sequence (DNA): TGCGCCAGCAGCTTGGTTGGGCTATGGGGGAATGAGCAGTTCTTC.

This sequence joins TRBV18 and TRBJ2-1; TRBD2 might be the D (6 bases). This CDR3 spans 15 amino acids. The germline V gene has CDR1 KGHSH and CDR2 LQKENI. V dropped 3 bases and J dropped 6 bases, with 15 bases sitting between them. CDR3 sequence reads: CASSPVGGTGNEQFF. The CDR3 DNA follows: TGTGCCAGCTCACCTGTGGGGGGAACGGGCAATGAGCAGTTCTTC.

This rearrangement joins TRBV7-2 to TRBJ2-3, with 7 bases lining up with TRBD2. This CDR3 region has 15 residues. Germline V gene sequence: CDR1 SGHTA, CDR2 FQGNSA. J lost 0 bases, V lost 1 base, and 1 base had no gene match. CDR3: CASSLVSGSTDTQYF. The DNA for the CDR3 is TGTGCCAGCAGCTTAGTTAGCGGGAGCACAGATACGCAGTATTTT.

The genes are TRBV7-9 and TRBJ2-3; 9 bases align to TRBD2. V dropped 6 bases and J dropped 1; count of bases not matched to a gene: 8. This CDR3 comprises 16 residues. Germline V gene sequence: CDR1 SEHNR, CDR2 FQNEAQ (reference sequence). In DNA form, the CDR3 reads TGTGCCAGCAGTCGACTAGTAGCGGGGGGCACAGATACGCAGTATTTT. Encoded protein: CASSRLVAGGTDTQYF.

The rearrangement links TRBV6-5 to TRBJ1-1; D is undetermined. V was shortened by 9 bases and J by 1 base, with 15 bases between the two germline ends. The length of the CDR3 is 14 residues. The germline V gene encodes CDR1 MNHEY and CDR2 SVGAGI. CDR3 nucleotide sequence: TGTGCCAGTACCAGGCCCGACAAGAACACTGAAGCTTTCTTT. It translates to CASTRPDKNTEAFF.

The chain is built from TRBV19 and TRBJ2-1; TRBD2 agrees at 8 bases. The junction had 7 bases not matched to a gene; V was cut back by 6 bases and J by 12 bases. Germline values: CDR1 LNHDA, CDR2 SQIVND (reference sequence). CDR3 size: 12 residues. The CDR3 is CASSLSGSRQFF. The CDR3 coding sequence is TGTGCCAGTAGCCTAAGCGGGAGTCGGCAGTTCTTC.

The chain couples TRBV4-3 to TRBJ2-7, with 9 nucleotides matching TRBD1. Germline V CDR1 and CDR2: LGHNA, YSLEER. V trimming: 4 bases; J trimming: 0 bases; junction bases outside the gene matches: 4. The CDR3 spans 15 residues. The chain's CDR3 is CASSLDRGSSYEQYF. CDR3 nucleotide sequence: TGCGCCAGCAGCCTCGACAGGGGGAGCTCCTACGAGCAGTACTTC.

The chain is built from TRBV19 and TRBJ2-7; no clear D gene. With 3 bases removed from V and 3 bases from J, the gap between germline ends came to 15 bases. CDR3 length: 15 residues. The germline gives CDR1 LNHDA, CDR2 SQIVND (reference sequence). The CDR3 DNA is TGTGCCAGTAGTATCGTTGGCTCTGGTGTCTACGAGCAGTACTTC. Amino acids: CASSIVGSGVYEQYF.